Listed below are T cell receptor beta chains from one sample, sequenced in a study of blood T cell repertoires in COVID-19. The data were produced by immunoSEQ multiplex PCR, yet TCRdb's version contains in-frame clones alone and is incomplete. Here the sample spans about 37,000 clones, around 90% being singletons. The sample was peripheral blood. The source is a human donor in a cohort sampled during active COVID-19. CDR3s leave out the opening cysteine and the closing phenylalanine or tryptophan.

V	CDR3
TRBV7-2	ASSLESGRDQPQH
TRBV5-5	ASSPGTGTEKLF
TRBV6-2/TRBV6-3	ASSYGQGRTDTQY
TRBV5-8	ASSRDWASYEQY
TRBV11-1	ASSPPLGHRFTEAF
TRBV3-1/TRBV3-2	ASSANRGWDGYT
TRBV4-2	ASSQEFRDSSYYGYT
TRBV2	ASSLLVSSSTDTQY
TRBV27	ASSYEGARGYT
TRBV7-2	ASSPQGTNEKLF
TRBV7-9	ASSLAARVLNNEQF
TRBV6-5	ASSYSRTGGDYGYT
TRBV5-4	ASSVGGILNEKLF
TRBV5-4	ASSLAIGGSGYGYT
TRBV7-9	ASSWARENEQF
TRBV3-1/TRBV3-2	ASSQDSPTAEQF
TRBV30	AWSRGGLGANVLT
TRBV3-1/TRBV3-2	ASRPGTGGTDTQY
TRBV10-3	AISDKFNYGYT
TRBV5-1	ASSLAVRGVYYGYT
TRBV28	ASRLQGAHIH
TRBV4-2	ASSQSGATYEQY
TRBV15	ATSRGRTSGISYNEQF
TRBV24-1	ATSDPVKGAGELF
TRBV5-6	ASSLQQTYYGYT
TRBV3-1/TRBV3-2	ASSPPGLEAGELF
TRBV4-2	ASSPRTSGLNEQF
TRBV19	ATSRGDFGNQPQH
TRBV6-6	ASIPTGQAYEQY
TRBV7-2	ASSSGDTWGETQY
TRBV19	ASQDRGGSPLH
TRBV5-1	ASSLSSGGRGKTMRGYT
TRBV19	ASSIPNPGISGANVLT
TRBV19	ASSIGELAGAPLYNEQF
TRBV5-1	ASSSGLAGGRASTDTQY
TRBV3-1/TRBV3-2	ASSQESRDRGQSCYEQY
TRBV9	ASSVGGHTSYEQY
TRBV28	ASSRLGHPYEQY
TRBV19	ATLSTGENTEAF
TRBV5-5	ASSWTAENSPLH
TRBV19	ASSAQGRVGNTIY
TRBV2	ASSEVGQVLYGYT
TRBV7-6	ASSLAAGGPYSSGANVLT
TRBV7-7	ASSPLQSGEAF
TRBV3-1/TRBV3-2	ASSQDGGIGTGDTEAF